This T cell receptor (beta chain) was sequenced for a study of shared clonotypes between healthy human individuals. The CDR3 totals 15 residues. Trimming pared 3 bases from V and 4 bases from J, leaving 13 bases between. Looked up from germline, CDR1 is MDHEN and CDR2 is SYDVKM. TCRdb's table, derived via immunoSEQ multiplex PCR, lists solely in-frame clones and lacks some. The top ten clones hold approximately 0.4% of a sample with about 2.3 million clones, around 93% of them seen once. The sequencing input was naive CD4+ T cells from PBMCs. Subset given: CD45RA+ positively selected. The chain employs TRBV28 and TRBJ1-5, with D possibly being TRBD1 (5 bases). The sequence derives from a man younger than 35 in good health. Some clones in this sample may be carry-over from other donors' samples. The CDR3, as DNA: TGTGCCAGCAGTTTCCAAATGGGGGGGAATCAGCCCCAGCATTTT. Amino acid sequence: CASSFQMGGNQPQHF.